Presented here are 7 T cell receptor beta chains from one specimen sequenced in a study of cytomegalovirus exposure and HLA in healthy donors. Assay used: immunoSEQ multiplex PCR; TCRdb lists only in-frame clones, some missing. This table has about 130,000 clones, roughly nine tenths appearing once. Sequences were obtained from PBMCs. These receptors came from a woman in her late teens or twenties in good health and CMV-seropositive.

The chain is built from TRBV28 and TRBJ2-7, with TRBD1 identical over 9 bases. CDR3 size: 17 residues. V shed 2 bases and J 5 bases; nucleotides not matched to a gene: 13. The V gene's germline CDR1 is MDHEN and CDR2 SYDVKM. Here the CDR3 reads CASSLSIFRDRDHEQYF. CDR3 nucleotide sequence: TGTGCCAGCAGTTTAAGCATTTTCCGGGACAGGGACCACGAGCAGTACTTC.

V usage is TRBV7-6 and J usage is TRBJ2-7; TRBD1 agrees at 10 bases. After removal of 6 bases from V and 4 bases from J, the junction contained 15 bases not matched to a gene. This CDR3 is built from 17 residues. CDR1 is SGHVS and CDR2 is FNYEAQ in the germline V gene. The CDR3 DNA follows: TGTGCCAGCAGTAGCGCCGTAGGACAGGGGGTTCCTTACGAGCAGTACTTC. Its protein product is CASSSAVGQGVPYEQYF.

V is TRBV27 and J is TRBJ2-3; D perhaps matches TRBD1 (6 bases). Per germline, CDR1 MNHEY and CDR2 SMNVEV (reference sequence). The germline V and J ends were trimmed by 0 bases and 4 bases, with 14 bases remaining between them. The CDR3 consists of 16 residues. CDR3 bases: TGTGCCAGCAGTTTATCGAACGTGGGGGCTTCAGATACGCAGTATTTT. This gives the protein CASSLSNVGASDTQYF.

This chain connects TRBV30 to TRBJ2-4; D possibly corresponds to TRBD1 (6 bases). This CDR3 has 11 amino acids. V dropped 7 bases and J dropped 6 bases, with 10 bases sitting between them. Germline lookup yields CDR1 GTSNPN and CDR2 SVGIG (reference sequence). As DNA, the CDR3 is TGTGCCTCGGGACAAACAAACATTCAGTACTTC. The encoded protein is CASGQTNIQYF.

The J gene is TRBJ2-5, the V gene TRBV2; 9 bases map to TRBD1. Germline loops: CDR1 SNHLY, CDR2 FYNNEI. The CDR3 totals 15 residues. V dropped 2 bases and J dropped 5; count of bases not matched to a gene: 6. CDR3 coding DNA: TGTGCCAGCAGTGAAAAGGACAGGGGCTCTGAGACCCAGTACTTC. Protein product: CASSEKDRGSETQYF. Supplemented by reference TRBV2 and TRBJ2-5, the full variable domain reads EPEVTQTPSHQVTQMGQEVILRCVPISNHLYFYWYRQILGQKVEFLVSFYNNEISEKSEIFDDQFSVERPDGSNFTLKIRSTKLEDSAMYFCASSEKDRGSETQYFGPGTRLLVL.

V gene TRBV19 combines with J gene TRBJ2-3; 7 nucleotides align to TRBD1. Germline CDR1 is LNHDA and CDR2 is SQIVND (reference sequence). Trimming took 5 bases from V and 0 from J; bases not matched to a gene: 5. The CDR3 covers 15 residues. CDR3 region: CASSLSRGSTDTQYF. The CDR3 region has the DNA TGTGCCAGTAGTTTGAGCAGGGGGAGCACAGATACGCAGTATTTT. Complete variable domain (other parts from reference TRBV19 and TRBJ2-3): DGGITQSPKYLFRKEGQNVTLSCEQNLNHDAMYWYRQDPGQGLRLIYYSQIVNDFQKGDIAEGYSVSREKKESFPLTVTSAQKNPTAFYLCASSLSRGSTDTQYFGPGTRLTVL.

The chain joins TRBV5-4 to TRBJ2-7, with 8 bases lining up with TRBD1. This CDR3 is built from 14 residues. V shed 5 bases and J 2 bases; nucleotides not matched to a gene: 6. CDR1 and CDR2 from the germline V gene are SGHNT and YYREEE (reference sequence). The DNA for the CDR3 is TGTGCCAGCAGTCCCGGGACAGGCACCTACGAGCAGTACTTC. It codes for CASSPGTGTYEQYF.